The rows below give T cell receptor beta chains drawn from one sample of a study of blood T cell repertoires in COVID-19. Measured with immunoSEQ multiplex PCR; TCRdb has only the in-frame clones, and not every one. The sample records a few hundred thousand clones, around four fifths being singletons. The sequencing input was peripheral blood. The receptors derive from a man aged 30 to 39 with active or convalescent COVID-19. The CDR3 runs from the conserved cysteine through the conserved F or W. The order of the fields is CDR3 length, V gene, J gene, CDR3 protein.

>14|TRBV7-2|TRBJ1-2
CASSSTGTTYGYTF
>13|TRBV7-2|TRBJ1-4
CASSLTRAQKLFF
>16|TRBV7-2|TRBJ2-1
CASSLELAGGTGEQFF
>13|TRBV3-1/TRBV3-2|TRBJ1-2
CASRLRTGNGYTF
>14|TRBV29-1|TRBJ2-1
CSVEVRGRGNEQFF
>13|TRBV30|TRBJ2-5
CAWSSGPWETQYF
>16|TRBV7-2|TRBJ1-2
CASSLLPGQGSYGYTF
>15|TRBV7-2|TRBJ2-1
CASSPTSGTYNEQFF
>15|TRBV5-6|TRBJ1-1
CASSLGNGLGTEAFF
>15|TRBV27|TRBJ2-5
CASSSPYGGQETQYF
>14|TRBV28|TRBJ1-2
CASSPDRVGHGYTF
>19|TRBV7-2|TRBJ2-1
CASSLMAGASTSSYNEQFF
>16|TRBV30|TRBJ1-1
CAWSPRTGILNTEAFF
>13|TRBV15|TRBJ2-5
CASRTGQSETQYF
>18|TRBV21-1|TRBJ2-3
CASSKVTSGGAVTDTQYF
>15|TRBV7-9|TRBJ1-4
CASSFPGATNEKLFF
>16|TRBV10-1|TRBJ2-1
CASSEALGSSYNEQFF
>12|TRBV10-2|TRBJ1-2
CASTAGAEGYTF
>13|TRBV6-6|TRBJ1-4
CASSPRDRGKLFF
>14|TRBV30|TRBJ1-1
CAWRERDRGLEAFF
>16|TRBV5-4|TRBJ2-3
CASSLAGRGGTDTQYF
>14|TRBV18|TRBJ2-3
CASSPLSSGDTQYF
>15|TRBV6-5|TRBJ2-1
CASRSSGNIYNEQFF
>15|TRBV18|TRBJ2-7
CASSHGQGPTYEQYF
>14|TRBV19|TRBJ1-2
CASSPMTGGYGYTF
>19|TRBV19|TRBJ1-5
CASTGGQLRPLYSNQPQHF
>17|TRBV5-1|TRBJ2-5
CASSFRHLTGGKETQYF
>15|TRBV5-4|TRBJ2-1
CASRLGTSGGNEQFF
>16|TRBV5-1|TRBJ1-6
CASSASQGSYNSPLHF
>16|TRBV10-1|TRBJ2-1
CASSESRAGGNNEQFF
>14|TRBV15|TRBJ1-2
CATSIRGVQYGYTF
>16|TRBV18|TRBJ1-1
CASSPGGSYLNTEAFF
>16|TRBV4-3|TRBJ1-6
CASSQIWDRGDSPLHF
>15|TRBV4-1|TRBJ1-2
CASSRGTGYRYGYTF
>16|TRBV14|TRBJ1-5
CASSHPGFYSNQPQHF
>15|TRBV5-1|TRBJ2-7
CASSSQGTGSYEQYF
>15|TRBV27|TRBJ1-3
CASSPDILSGNTIYF
>15|TRBV4-3|TRBJ2-7
CASSPTGTGPFPLYF
>15|TRBV7-2|TRBJ2-1
CASSLDSNSGAKRFF
>15|TRBV29-1|TRBJ2-3
CSSGQGAAGTDTQYF
>15|TRBV5-1|TRBJ1-3
CASSPGTGLGNTIYF
>14|TRBV6-5|TRBJ1-2
CASSQDPRSYGYTF
>16|TRBV2|TRBJ1-1
CASSTGTGPLNTEAFF
>12|TRBV30|TRBJ2-2
CAWGRGTGELFF
>13|TRBV10-1|TRBJ1-6
CASQGQSNSPLHF
>14|TRBV30|TRBJ2-2
CAWNRGSNTGELFF
>16|TRBV4-2|TRBJ2-2
CASSTGLAGGTGELFF
>15|TRBV27|TRBJ2-1
CASSDSGREYNEQFF
>15|TRBV15|TRBJ1-4
CATSSPAQANEKLFF
>13|TRBV14|TRBJ1-1
CASSQVGGMEAFF
>15|TRBV18|TRBJ1-2
CASSPVAGVIYGYTF
>15|TRBV10-3|TRBJ1-1
CAISESAGMNTEAFF
>15|TRBV9|TRBJ1-6
CASSDDRAVNSPLHF
>15|TRBV18|TRBJ1-1
CASSRDIGVNTEAFF